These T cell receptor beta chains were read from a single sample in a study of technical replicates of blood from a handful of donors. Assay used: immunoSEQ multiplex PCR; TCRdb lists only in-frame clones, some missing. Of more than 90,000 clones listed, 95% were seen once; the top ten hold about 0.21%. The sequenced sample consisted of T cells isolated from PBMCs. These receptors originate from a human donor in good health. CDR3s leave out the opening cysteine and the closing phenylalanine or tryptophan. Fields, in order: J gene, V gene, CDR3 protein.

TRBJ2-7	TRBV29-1	SVARAEPYEQY
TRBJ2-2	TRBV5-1	ASSLSELSGTGELF
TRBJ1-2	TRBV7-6	ASSPRETTYGYT
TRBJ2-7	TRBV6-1	ASSKRDRVSEQY
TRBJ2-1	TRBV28	ASSSGGWSGEQF
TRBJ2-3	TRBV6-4	ASSDSGGSLGDTQY
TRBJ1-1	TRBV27	ASSLQGAVTEAF
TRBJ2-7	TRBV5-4	ASSRGTSGSPYEQY
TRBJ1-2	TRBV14	ASSKTGGGWANYGYT
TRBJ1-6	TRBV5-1	ASSVQGAGGYNSPLH
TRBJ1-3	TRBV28	ASSLGTARGGNTIY
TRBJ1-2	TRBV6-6	ASSPQDRTGYT
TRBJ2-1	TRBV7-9	ASKGGGLHNEQF
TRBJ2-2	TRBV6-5	ASSYPRGGHTGELF
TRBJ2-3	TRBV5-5	ASSPGIYTQY
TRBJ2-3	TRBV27	ASSSTTSGRADTQY
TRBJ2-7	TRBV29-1	SVRDSGTGGVQY
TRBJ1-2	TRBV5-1	ASSLYRTGQKRNYGYT
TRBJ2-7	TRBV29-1	SVNPTGAYEQY
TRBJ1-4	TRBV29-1	SVAGTGTGDYSTNEKLF
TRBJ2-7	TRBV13	ASSSKYEQY
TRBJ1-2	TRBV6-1	ASSEAPPTTGLYGYT
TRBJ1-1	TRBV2	ASSPVTEAF
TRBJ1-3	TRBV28	ASSPNDRVYGNTIY
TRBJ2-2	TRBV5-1	ASSFGLLSETGELF
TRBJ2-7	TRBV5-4	ASSIRTSGSTIYEQY
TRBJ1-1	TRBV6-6	ASSQQGNTEAF
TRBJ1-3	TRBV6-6	ASSYSGASGNTIY
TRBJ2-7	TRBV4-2	ASSLDRGRNYEQY
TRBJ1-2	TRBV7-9	ASSVGLAYGYT